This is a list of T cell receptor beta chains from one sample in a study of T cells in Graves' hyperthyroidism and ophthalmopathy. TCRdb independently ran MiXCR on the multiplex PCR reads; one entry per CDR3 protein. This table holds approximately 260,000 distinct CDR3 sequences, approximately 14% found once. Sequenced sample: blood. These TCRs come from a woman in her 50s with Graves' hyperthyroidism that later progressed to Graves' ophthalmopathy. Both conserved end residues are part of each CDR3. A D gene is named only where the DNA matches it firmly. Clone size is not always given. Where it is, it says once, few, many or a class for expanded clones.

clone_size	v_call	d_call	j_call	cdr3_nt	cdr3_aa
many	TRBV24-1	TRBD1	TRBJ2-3	TGTGCCACCAAGGGACAGTCTAGCACAGATACGCAGTATTTT	CATKGQSSTDTQYF
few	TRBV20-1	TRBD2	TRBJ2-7	TGCAGTGCTACGGGACTATCTACCTACGAGCAGTACTTC	CSATGLSTYEQYF
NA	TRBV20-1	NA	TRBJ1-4	TGCAGTGCACCGCCAAGAGCCTGGGGTGAAAAACTGTTTTTT	CSAPPRAWGEKLFF
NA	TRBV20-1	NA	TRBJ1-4	TGCAGTGCTAGAGGACAGCTGATAGCTAATGAAAAACTGTTTTTT	CSARGQLIANEKLFF
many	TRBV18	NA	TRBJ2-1	TGTGCCAGCTCACCACCTTCCCTTGGGGGGAATGAGCAGTTCTTC	CASSPPSLGGNEQFF
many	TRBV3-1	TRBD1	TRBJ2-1	TGTGCCAGCAGCCCAACAGGGGTTGAGCAGTTCTTC	CASSPTGVEQFF
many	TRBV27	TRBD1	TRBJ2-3	TGTGCCAGCAGTTTGGCCAGGGGGATTTCGGGTACGCAGTATTTT	CASSLARGISGTQYF
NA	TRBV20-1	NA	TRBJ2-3	TGCAGTGCTTCCACGGGGGCGCTTAGCACAGATACGCAGTATTTT	CSASTGALSTDTQYF
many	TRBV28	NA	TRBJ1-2	TGTGCCAGCAGTTTGGGCTTTGGGGGCGCCTATGGCTACACCTTC	CASSLGFGGAYGYTF
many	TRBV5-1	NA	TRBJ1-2	TGCGCCAGCAGCTTGGTGGCAGGGGCTAACTATGGCTACACCTTC	CASSLVAGANYGYTF
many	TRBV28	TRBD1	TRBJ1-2	TGTGCCAGCAGTTTATCGGGCAGGGGGCGTCTTGGCTACACCTTC	CASSLSGRGRLGYTF
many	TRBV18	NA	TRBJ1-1	TGTGCCAGCTCACATGGGGTGAACACTGAAGCTTTCTTT	CASSHGVNTEAFF
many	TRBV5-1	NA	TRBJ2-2	TGCGCCAGCAGCTGGAGAGGTGGAACCGGGGAGCTGTTTTTT	CASSWRGGTGELFF
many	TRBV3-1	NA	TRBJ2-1	TGTGCCAGCAGCCAATGGGTACAGCAATATAATGAGCAGTTCTTC	CASSQWVQQYNEQFF
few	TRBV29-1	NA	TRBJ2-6	TGCAGCGTACCCGACTTAACTGGGGCCAACGTCCTGACTTTC	CSVPDLTGANVLTF
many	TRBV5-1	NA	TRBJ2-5	TGCGCCAGCAGCTTAGGACAATACGGGGAGACCCAGTACTTC	CASSLGQYGETQYF
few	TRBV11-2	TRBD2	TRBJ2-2	TGTGCCAGCAGCTTAGGGACTAGCGGGGACACCGGGGAGCTGTTTTTT	CASSLGTSGDTGELFF
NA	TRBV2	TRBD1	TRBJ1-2	TGTGCCAGCACCGGGACAGGGGGCGCCGGGTATGGCTACACCTTC	CASTGTGGAGYGYTF
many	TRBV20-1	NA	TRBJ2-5	TGCAGCAAATTAAAGGGACAAGAGACCCAGTACTTC	CSKLKGQETQYF
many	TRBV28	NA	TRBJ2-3	TGTGCCAGCAGTTTATTCTCGAGATCACTCACAGATACGCAGTATTTT	CASSLFSRSLTDTQYF
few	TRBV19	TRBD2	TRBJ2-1	TGTGCCAGTAGCCCCGCCCTAACTAGCGGGTCCTACAATGAGCAGTTCTTC	CASSPALTSGSYNEQFF
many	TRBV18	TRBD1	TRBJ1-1	TGTGCCAGCTCACCGGACAGGGTCGCGGGAACTGAAGCTTTCTTT	CASSPDRVAGTEAFF
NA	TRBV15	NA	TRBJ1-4	TGTGCCACCAGCAGCCATGGGGAGGCGGGGAGGGGTGAAAAACTGTTTTTT	CATSSHGEAGRGEKLFF
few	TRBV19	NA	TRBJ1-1	TGTGCCAGTGGAGCGGAGAGGTTTTTGAACACTGAAGCTTTCTTT	CASGAERFLNTEAFF
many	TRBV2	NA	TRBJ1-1	TGTGCCAGCAGTGAGCTGCAGCCAGAAGCTTTCTTT	CASSELQPEAFF
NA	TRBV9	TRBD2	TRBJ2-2	TGTGCCAGCAGCGTATATAGCGGGAGACGGGCGAACACCGGGGAGCTGTTTTTT	CASSVYSGRRANTGELFF
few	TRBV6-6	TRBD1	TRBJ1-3	TGTGCCAGCAGTTACGACAGGGCGCCTGGAAACACCATATATTTT	CASSYDRAPGNTIYF
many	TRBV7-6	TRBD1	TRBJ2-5	TGTGCCAGCAGCTCGTACAGGGGAGTGAGGGAGACCCAGTACTTC	CASSSYRGVRETQYF
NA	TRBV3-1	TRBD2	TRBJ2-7	TGTGCCAGCAGTTCATCCGGGACTAGACTCTACGAGCAGTACTTC	CASSSSGTRLYEQYF
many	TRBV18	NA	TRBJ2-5	TGTGCCAGCTCACCACCGGCGGTACAAGAGACCCAGTACTTC	CASSPPAVQETQYF
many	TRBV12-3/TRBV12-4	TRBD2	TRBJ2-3	TGTGCCAGCAGTTTTGCGGGAGGCGCAACAGATACGCAGTATTTT	CASSFAGGATDTQYF
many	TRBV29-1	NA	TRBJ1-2	TGCAGCGTTACCGGGGGCCGGTATGGCTACACCTTC	CSVTGGRYGYTF
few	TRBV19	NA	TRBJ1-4	TGTGCCACTCGGAGTAATGAAAAACTGTTTTTT	CATRSNEKLFF
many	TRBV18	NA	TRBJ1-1	TGTGCCAGCTCCCTGGACAAGAACACTGAAGCTTTCTTT	CASSLDKNTEAFF
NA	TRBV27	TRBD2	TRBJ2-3	TGTGCCAGCAGTTTACGCACTAGCGGGAGGGATACGCAGTATTTT	CASSLRTSGRDTQYF
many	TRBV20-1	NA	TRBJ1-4	TGCAGTGCTAGATTGGACGGTGATAATGAAAAACTGTTTTTT	CSARLDGDNEKLFF
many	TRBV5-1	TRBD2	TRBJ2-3	TGCGCCAGCAGCGTGGACGGGGGACTAGCGGGGTCCATGGGGCCCACAGATACGCAGTATTTT	CASSVDGGLAGSMGPTDTQYF